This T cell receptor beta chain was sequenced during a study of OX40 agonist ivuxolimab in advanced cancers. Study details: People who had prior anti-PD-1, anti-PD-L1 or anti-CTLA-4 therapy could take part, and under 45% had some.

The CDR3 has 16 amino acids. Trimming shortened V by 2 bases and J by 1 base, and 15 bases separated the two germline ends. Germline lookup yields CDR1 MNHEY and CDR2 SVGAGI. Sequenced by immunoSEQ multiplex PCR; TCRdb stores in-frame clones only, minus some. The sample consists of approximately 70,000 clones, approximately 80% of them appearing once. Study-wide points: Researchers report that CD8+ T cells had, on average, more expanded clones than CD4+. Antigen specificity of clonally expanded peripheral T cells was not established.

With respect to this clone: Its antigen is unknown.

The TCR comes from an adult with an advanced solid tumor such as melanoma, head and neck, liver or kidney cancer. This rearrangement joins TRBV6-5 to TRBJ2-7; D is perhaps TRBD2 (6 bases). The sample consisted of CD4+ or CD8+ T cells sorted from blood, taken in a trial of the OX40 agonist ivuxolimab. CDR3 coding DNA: TGTGCCAGCAGTTACGGGACTCTGGGGGGTTCCTACGAGCAGTACTTC. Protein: CASSYGTLGGSYEQYF.